This T cell receptor (beta chain) was retrieved from a study of blood T cells in healthy people across ages. Study results and caveats: Age brought a roughly linear fall in TCR beta diversity measured per million T cells.

Germline V gives CDR1 SGHRS, CDR2 YFSETQ. With V trimmed by 4 bases and J by 0 bases, 7 bases remained unmatched. This CDR3 is built from 16 residues. A second PCR of about 7 to 11 cycles used a sample-barcoded 5' primer and a J-beta primer mix. Samples each returned at least 3 million CDR3-containing paired-end reads. TCRdb reprocessed the 5' RACE reads via MiXCR and lists one record per CDR3 protein. The repertoire holds roughly 1,500,000 distinct CDR3 sequences, with around 42% as singletons. A note on this clonotype: Its matching antigen is unknown.

The chain recombines TRBV5-1 with TRBJ1-3, with 7 bases lining up with TRBD1. The sequence derives from a woman aged 18 to 35 in good health. Sequenced: blood. In DNA form, the CDR3 reads TGCGCCAGCAGCAACGGACAGGAGAGCTCTGGAAACACCATATATTTT. Amino acid sequence: CASSNGQESSGNTIYF.